This T cell receptor beta chain was recovered during a study of T cells expressing NK-cell markers. Background on the study: Cells sorted as CD3+CD56+NKG2C+, CD3+CD56+NKG2C- and CD3+CD56-NKG2C+ T cells supplied the TCR beta repertoires. Among the eight sequenced donors, seven tested HCMV-seropositive and one tested seronegative.

This CDR3 has 15 amino acids. Germline CDR1 is ENHRY and CDR2 is SYGVKD. Study findings and constraints: It is unclear if expanded NKG2C-expressing clones target HCMV antigens.

Libraries used 5'RACE template switching adding universal primer site and UMIs. TCRdb reprocessed the 5' RACE reads; each CDR3 protein has one entry and no DNA is given. Listed are 300,000 to 500,000 distinct CDR3 sequences; about 11% falls within the top ten. With regard to this clonotype: Its target is unknown.

The sample comprised blood T cells: a sorted CD56 or NKG2C T cell subset, CD4+ or CD8+ T cells, or bulk PBMC T cells (not recorded which). The receptor's source is a woman in her fifties or sixties in good health. J is TRBJ1-1 and V is TRBV10-3. CDR3 protein: CAISESLSENTEAFF.